These T cell receptor beta chains were read from a single sample in a study of cytomegalovirus exposure and HLA in healthy donors. The table came from immunoSEQ multiplex PCR; TCRdb's copy has only in-frame clones and leaves some out. The sample carries about 77,000 clones, around 82% recorded once. Input material: PBMCs. Receptors were obtained from a man aged 40-50 years in good health and CMV-seronegative. Both conserved end residues are part of each CDR3. D genes are given only for firm matches. Rows give clone size only sometimes, using once, few, many, or a class for an expanded clone.

d_call: NA
clone_size: NA
j_call: TRBJ2-1
v_call: TRBV5-1
cdr3_nt: TGCGCCAGCAGCTTGGTAGAATCGGGTGAGCAGTTCTTC
cdr3_aa: CASSLVESGEQFF

d_call: TRBD1
clone_size: NA
j_call: TRBJ2-7
v_call: TRBV28
cdr3_nt: TGTGCCAGCAGCTCCGGACAGGGTGGCGAGCAGTACTTC
cdr3_aa: CASSSGQGGEQYF

d_call: TRBD1
clone_size: NA
j_call: TRBJ1-2
v_call: TRBV4-3
cdr3_nt: TGCGCCAGCAGCCTATCACAGGGGATCATCTATGGCTACACCTTC
cdr3_aa: CASSLSQGIIYGYTF

d_call: TRBD2
clone_size: NA
j_call: TRBJ2-1
v_call: TRBV9
cdr3_nt: TGTGCCAGCAGCGTAGCTCCAGCGGGGGGCTACAATGAGCAGTTCTTC
cdr3_aa: CASSVAPAGGYNEQFF

d_call: TRBD1
clone_size: NA
j_call: TRBJ2-7
v_call: TRBV6-5
cdr3_nt: TGTGCCAGCAGTTTCGACAGGGAGAGCTCCTACGAGCAGTACTTC
cdr3_aa: CASSFDRESSYEQYF

d_call: TRBD1
clone_size: NA
j_call: TRBJ1-1
v_call: TRBV19
cdr3_nt: TGTGCCAGTAGTATACCTCGACAGGGTAGTTATGGCACTGAAGCTTTCTTT
cdr3_aa: CASSIPRQGSYGTEAFF

d_call: TRBD1
clone_size: few
j_call: TRBJ1-6
v_call: TRBV5-1
cdr3_nt: TGCGCCAGCAGCTTGTCCGACAGGGGCAATTCACCCCTCCACTTT
cdr3_aa: CASSLSDRGNSPLHF

d_call: NA
clone_size: NA
j_call: TRBJ2-1
v_call: TRBV9
cdr3_nt: TGTGCCAGCAGCCCCTCCCACTCCTCGAGCTCCTACAATGAGCAGTTCTTC
cdr3_aa: CASSPSHSSSSYNEQFF

d_call: TRBD1
clone_size: NA
j_call: TRBJ2-5
v_call: TRBV5-4
cdr3_nt: TGTGCCAGCAGTTCTGACAGGGTGGTTAGGGAGACCCAGTACTTC
cdr3_aa: CASSSDRVVRETQYF

d_call: TRBD1
clone_size: NA
j_call: TRBJ1-4
v_call: TRBV19
cdr3_nt: TGTGCCAGTAGTATAATCGCCGGGACAGTCACTAATGAAAAACTGTTTTTT
cdr3_aa: CASSIIAGTVTNEKLFF

d_call: NA
clone_size: few
j_call: TRBJ2-6
v_call: TRBV14
cdr3_nt: TGTGCCAGCGGATACAGGGTCGCCTCTGGGGCCAACGTCCTGACTTTC
cdr3_aa: CASGYRVASGANVLTF

d_call: NA
clone_size: NA
j_call: TRBJ1-2
v_call: TRBV27
cdr3_nt: TGTGCCAGCAGTTTCGGGTTCCGGGACCTCTTGGGGGGGCCCTATGGCTACACCTTC
cdr3_aa: CASSFGFRDLLGGPYGYTF

d_call: TRBD1
clone_size: NA
j_call: TRBJ1-3
v_call: TRBV27
cdr3_nt: TGTGCCAGCAGGAGGACAGGGGGCTTGTCTGGAAACACCATATATTTT
cdr3_aa: CASRRTGGLSGNTIYF

d_call: NA
clone_size: few
j_call: TRBJ1-1
v_call: TRBV6-1
cdr3_nt: TGTGCCAGCAGTGAAACGCGGGCTGAAGCTTTCTTT
cdr3_aa: CASSETRAEAFF

d_call: TRBD2
clone_size: NA
j_call: TRBJ2-1
v_call: TRBV2
cdr3_nt: TGTGCCAGCAGTGAAACGGGGGGGAGGAATGAGCAGTTCTTC
cdr3_aa: CASSETGGRNEQFF

d_call: NA
clone_size: NA
j_call: TRBJ2-3
v_call: TRBV7-2
cdr3_nt: TGTGCCAGCAGTCCAGGACTCTTTCGGGATACGCAGTATTTT
cdr3_aa: CASSPGLFRDTQYF

d_call: TRBD1
clone_size: medium-sized
j_call: TRBJ2-7
v_call: TRBV7-2
cdr3_nt: TGTGCCAGCAGCTTAGGGACAGGTGGAGAGCAGTACTTC
cdr3_aa: CASSLGTGGEQYF

d_call: TRBD1
clone_size: NA
j_call: TRBJ1-1
v_call: TRBV5-1
cdr3_nt: TGCGCCAGCAGCTATGGGACAGTTCCGAACACTGAAGCTTTCTTT
cdr3_aa: CASSYGTVPNTEAFF

d_call: TRBD2
clone_size: NA
j_call: TRBJ2-4
v_call: TRBV7-3
cdr3_nt: TGTGCCAGCAGCTTCCAGCGGGGGGGCCCAAACATTCAGTACTTC
cdr3_aa: CASSFQRGGPNIQYF

d_call: NA
clone_size: NA
j_call: TRBJ1-2
v_call: TRBV5-1
cdr3_nt: TGCGCCAGCAGCTTGACAGGGTTAGCTAACTATGGCTACACCTTC
cdr3_aa: CASSLTGLANYGYTF

d_call: TRBD1
clone_size: NA
j_call: TRBJ1-2
v_call: TRBV14
cdr3_nt: TGTGCCAGCAGCCCCCTGACAGGGAAGGGCCCGTATGGCTACACCTTC
cdr3_aa: CASSPLTGKGPYGYTF

d_call: TRBD1
clone_size: NA
j_call: TRBJ1-4
v_call: TRBV7-9
cdr3_nt: TGTTCCAGCAGCTCGACAGGGGTTAATGAAAAACTGTTTTTT
cdr3_aa: CSSSSTGVNEKLFF

d_call: TRBD1
clone_size: NA
j_call: TRBJ1-1
v_call: TRBV5-8
cdr3_nt: TGTGCCAGCAGCCAGGGACAGGGGGGCGCTGAAGCTTTCTTT
cdr3_aa: CASSQGQGGAEAFF

d_call: TRBD1
clone_size: NA
j_call: TRBJ1-1
v_call: TRBV2
cdr3_nt: TGTGCCAGCAGGACAGGGGGCCGCACTGAAGCTTTCTTT
cdr3_aa: CASRTGGRTEAFF

d_call: NA
clone_size: NA
j_call: TRBJ1-3
v_call: TRBV11-2
cdr3_nt: TGTGCCAGCAGCTCGGGAAACACCATATATTTT
cdr3_aa: CASSSGNTIYF

d_call: NA
clone_size: NA
j_call: TRBJ1-1
v_call: TRBV9
cdr3_nt: TGTGCCAGCAGCCCCGGTTTAGCGGTTCCAGCTTTCTTT
cdr3_aa: CASSPGLAVPAFF

d_call: NA
clone_size: NA
j_call: TRBJ2-2
v_call: TRBV2
cdr3_nt: TGTGCCAGCAGTACAGGGTGGAGGAACACCGGGGAGCTGTTTTTT
cdr3_aa: CASSTGWRNTGELFF

d_call: NA
clone_size: NA
j_call: TRBJ1-1
v_call: TRBV9
cdr3_nt: TGTGCCAGCAGCCCCTTGGACGGGATGAACACTGAAGCTTTCTTT
cdr3_aa: CASSPLDGMNTEAFF

d_call: TRBD1
clone_size: few
j_call: TRBJ2-7
v_call: TRBV5-4
cdr3_nt: TGTGCCAGCAGGTCGGGGACAGGGATGTCCTACGAGCAGTACTTC
cdr3_aa: CASRSGTGMSYEQYF

d_call: TRBD1
clone_size: NA
j_call: TRBJ2-7
v_call: TRBV7-6
cdr3_nt: TGTGCCAGCAGCCGACGACAGGGGTTGGGTGAGCAGTACTTC
cdr3_aa: CASSRRQGLGEQYF

d_call: NA
clone_size: NA
j_call: TRBJ1-4
v_call: TRBV5-1
cdr3_nt: TGCGCCAGCAGCTTGGGGCAGGCTAATGAAAAACTGTTTTTT
cdr3_aa: CASSLGQANEKLFF

d_call: NA
clone_size: few
j_call: TRBJ1-1
v_call: TRBV10-3
cdr3_nt: TGTGCCATCAAAGGAGCCCTCGGGACAAACAGAGAAAGCACTGAAGCTTTCTTT
cdr3_aa: CAIKGALGTNRESTEAFF

d_call: NA
clone_size: NA
j_call: TRBJ2-5
v_call: TRBV7-6
cdr3_nt: TGTGCCAGCAGCTTAGTGTCGGCAGGGGAAGAGACCCAGTACTTC
cdr3_aa: CASSLVSAGEETQYF

d_call: NA
clone_size: NA
j_call: TRBJ1-5
v_call: TRBV7-8
cdr3_nt: TGTGCCAGCAGCTTAGTAGCAGGGAGGGGGAATCAGCCCCAGCATTTT
cdr3_aa: CASSLVAGRGNQPQHF

d_call: NA
clone_size: once
j_call: TRBJ2-7
v_call: TRBV6-1
cdr3_nt: TGTGCCAGCAGTGAATGGGCCCCTGGGCAGGGGTACGAGCAGTACTTC
cdr3_aa: CASSEWAPGQGYEQYF

d_call: NA
clone_size: NA
j_call: TRBJ1-3
v_call: TRBV28
cdr3_nt: TGTGCCAGCCGACAGGTTCTTCTCTCTGGAAACACCATATATTTT
cdr3_aa: CASRQVLLSGNTIYF

d_call: NA
clone_size: NA
j_call: TRBJ2-7
v_call: TRBV4-2
cdr3_nt: TGTGCCAGCAGCCAAGATTCGTCAGGGGCGATCTCCTACGAGCAGTACTTC
cdr3_aa: CASSQDSSGAISYEQYF

d_call: NA
clone_size: NA
j_call: TRBJ1-1
v_call: TRBV6-5
cdr3_nt: TGTGCCAGCAACCCCGGGGGAGGGTCGACTGAAGCTTTCTTT
cdr3_aa: CASNPGGGSTEAFF

d_call: NA
clone_size: NA
j_call: TRBJ2-7
v_call: TRBV7-2
cdr3_nt: TGTGCCAGCAGCCCTCAACAGATCTCCTACGAGCAGTACTTC
cdr3_aa: CASSPQQISYEQYF

d_call: NA
clone_size: few
j_call: TRBJ1-5
v_call: TRBV2
cdr3_nt: TGTGCCAGCAAGGGGCAGTCAAATCAGCCCCAGCATTTT
cdr3_aa: CASKGQSNQPQHF